These 4 T cell receptor beta chains were all obtained from the same sample, sequenced in a study of T-cell reconstitution after alpha-beta-depleted transplantation in children. Unique molecular identifiers tagged the TCRbeta library. TCRdb recomputed calls from the PCR reads with MiXCR, one row per CDR3 protein. The data contain approximately 150,000 distinct CDR3 sequences, 8.5% to 10% of them singletons. Source: PBMCs, mostly from graft donor cells, taken 180 days after TCRalphabeta/CD19-depleted stem cell transplant. Receptor source: a female patient between 2 and 15 years old who had a stem cell transplant for congenital amegakaryocytic thrombocytopenia, so the T cells may come from the graft donor.

This clonotype occurred many times. V is TRBV7-9 and J is TRBJ1-1, with no clear D. CDR1 is SEHNR, CDR2 FQNEAQ, per germline (reference sequence). The CDR3 length is 12 residues. Trimming stripped 7 bases from V and 0 bases from J, with 6 bases between. In DNA, the CDR3 is TGTGCCAGCACCCCGGTGAACACTGAAGCTTTCTTT. Translated, it gives CASTPVNTEAFF.

The V gene is TRBV15, the J gene TRBJ2-5; 7 bases match TRBD1. This CDR3 comprises 16 residues. V shed 6 bases, J shed 1 base, and the junction held 11 bases outside the gene matches. Per germline, CDR1 LNHNV and CDR2 YYDKDF (reference sequence). In DNA form, the CDR3 reads TGTGCCACCAGTAACAGGGGAAATAGGTTCCAAGAGACCCAGTACTTC. Its translation is CATSNRGNRFQETQYF. Full variable domain (remainder filled in from reference TRBV15 and TRBJ2-5): DAMVIQNPRYQVTQFGKPVTLSCSQTLNHNVMYWYQQKSSQAPKLLFHYYDKDFNNEADTPDNFQSRRPNTSFCFLDIRSPGLGDTAMYLCATSNRGNRFQETQYFGPGTRLLVL.

A remark on this clonotype: A much larger clone sits a single nucleotide away, making a read error possible. The chain employs TRBV28 and TRBJ2-5, with TRBD2 identical over 11 bases. This CDR3 is 16 amino acids long. J gave up 5 bases and V 2 bases, and 7 bases lay outside the gene matches. Germline V gives CDR1 MDHEN, CDR2 SYDVKM. Written as DNA, the CDR3 is TGTGCCAGCAGTTTACCACTAGCGGGGGCTGTGGAGACCCAGTACTTC. Protein sequence: CASSLPLAGAVETQYF.

This clonotype was detected a few times. The chain is built from TRBV5-1 and TRBJ2-5, with a tentative D call TRBD1 (6 bases). Germline V gene sequence: CDR1 SGHRS, CDR2 YFSETQ. The V end was cut by 0 bases, the J end by 6 bases, with 9 bases between. This CDR3 is 13 amino acids long. The CDR3 DNA is TGCGCCAGCAGCTTGGCAACAGGGCAGACCCAGTACTTC. Translated: CASSLATGQTQYF.